The TCR beta chain under discussion was sequenced for a study of siplizumab effects on memory and regulatory T cells. Study-level results: A significant reduction in alloreactive sequences traceable to unstimulated CD4+ memory cells was produced by siplizumab. It was not possible to assign a naive or memory phenotype to roughly 75-97% of proliferating CD4+ or CD8+ clones. Naive T cells looked more diverse than memory cells, and they looked like major contributors to the alloresponse. Confirmation was lacking for the suppressive function of proliferating Tregs derived from siplizumab cultures.

A word on this clone: Its antigen is unknown.

Only in-frame clones appear in the TCRdb table, and some are missing; sequencing was by immunoSEQ multiplex PCR. The sample lists more than 85,000 clones, 90% to 95% occurring once. Germline V lookup: CDR1 SGHRS, CDR2 YFSETQ. CDR3 length: 15 amino acids. Trimming removed 0 bases at V and 4 bases at J, with 13 bases between. The source material was CD4+ T cells sorted from blood. The chain uses TRBV5-1 and TRBJ1-2, with D possibly being TRBD1 (6 bases). The origin of this receptor is a human donor in good health. The CDR3 DNA reads TGCGCCAGCAGCTTGGGGTCGGGGGGCACCTATGGCTACACCTTC. Translated, it gives CASSLGSGGTYGYTF.